These T cell receptor beta chains were read from a single sample in a study of shared clonotypes between healthy human individuals. The assay was immunoSEQ multiplex PCR, and TCRdb's table has in-frame clones only and misses some. The sample carries more than 550,000 clones, 90% recorded once. Sequenced: memory CD8+ T cells from PBMCs. These receptors were obtained from a man younger than 30 in good health. Some clones in this sample may be carry-over from other donors' samples. The CDR3 runs from the conserved cysteine through the conserved F or W. The order of the fields is clone size, J gene, D gene, V gene, CDR3 protein, CDR3 DNA. D genes are given only for firm matches. Clone size appears in some rows only: once, few, many, or a class for an expanded clone.

>NA|TRBJ2-1|TRBD1|TRBV6-4
CASSDSIQGAYNEQFF
TGTGCCAGCAGTGACTCGATCCAGGGGGCTTACAATGAGCAGTTCTTC
>once|TRBJ2-5|NA|TRBV2
CASSDELFQETQYF
TGTGCCAGCAGTGATGAGCTGTTCCAAGAGACCCAGTACTTC
>once|TRBJ2-5|NA|TRBV6-5
CASGTSRTETQYF
TGTGCCAGCGGGACGAGCCGGACGGAGACCCAGTACTTC
>once|TRBJ2-7|NA|TRBV10-2
CASSERGIYEQYF
TGCGCCAGCAGTGAGAGGGGTATCTACGAGCAGTACTTC
>few|TRBJ2-7|NA|TRBV7-8
CASSLQTAYEQYF
TGTGCCAGCAGCCTCCAGACGGCGTACGAGCAGTACTTC
>NA|TRBJ2-5|TRBD2|TRBV7-8
CASTTYSGIQETQYF
TGTGCCAGCACCACGTATAGCGGGATTCAAGAGACCCAGTACTTC
>NA|TRBJ1-4|NA|TRBV27
CASSLRVFNEKLFF
TGTGCCAGCAGTTTAAGGGTTTTTAATGAAAAACTGTTTTTT
>NA|TRBJ2-6|NA|TRBV13
CASESLYGNSGANVLTF
TGTGCCAGCGAGTCCCTGTACGGGAACTCTGGGGCCAACGTCCTGACTTTC
>NA|TRBJ2-7|TRBD1|TRBV19
CASSSRQGQTYEQYF
TGTGCCAGTAGTAGTAGACAGGGACAGACCTACGAGCAGTACTTC
>NA|TRBJ2-5|TRBD1|TRBV7-9
CASSSTPGQGPGETQYF
TGTGCCAGCAGCTCGACCCCGGGACAGGGGCCGGGTGAGACCCAGTACTTC
>NA|TRBJ1-2|NA|TRBV30
CAWSLPGTAGYTF
TGTGCCTGGAGTCTTCCCGGGACTGCTGGCTACACCTTC
>NA|TRBJ1-5|NA|TRBV6-1
CASSERATVLYSNQPQHF
TGTGCCAGCAGTGAAAGGGCAACAGTTCTATATAGCAATCAGCCCCAGCATTTT
>once|TRBJ1-1|NA|TRBV5-8
CATRGWGSGTEAFF
TGTGCCACCCGAGGGTGGGGTTCGGGCACTGAAGCTTTCTTT
>few|TRBJ1-1|NA|TRBV4-3
CASSLRRGNTEAFF
TGCGCCAGCAGCCTTCGCAGGGGGAACACTGAAGCTTTCTTT
>NA|TRBJ2-1|NA|TRBV6-4
CASSVGGVGNEQFF
TGTGCCAGCAGTGTAGGGGGAGTAGGGAATGAGCAGTTCTTC
>NA|TRBJ2-7|TRBD1|TRBV7-2
CASSLVGIQGVLGDEQYF
TGTGCCAGCAGCTTAGTAGGTATACAGGGGGTTCTAGGAGACGAGCAGTACTTC
>NA|TRBJ2-7|NA|TRBV7-8
CASSHAMDEQYF
TGTGCCAGCAGCCACGCAATGGACGAGCAGTACTTC
>NA|TRBJ2-1|TRBD2|TRBV27
CASSSSAGEQFNEQFF
TGTGCCAGCAGTTCCTCAGCGGGGGAACAATTCAATGAGCAGTTCTTC
>once|TRBJ2-1|NA|TRBV5-1
CASSLNPSDRGLGNEQFF
TGCGCCAGCAGCCTAAACCCAAGCGACAGGGGACTAGGGAATGAGCAGTTCTTC
>NA|TRBJ1-5|NA|TRBV6-5
CASSYGVQPQHF
TGTGCCAGCAGTTACGGTGTCCAGCCCCAGCATTTT
>NA|TRBJ2-5|TRBD1|TRBV7-2
CASRTRDREQETQYF
TGTGCCAGCAGGACCCGGGACAGGGAGCAAGAGACCCAGTACTTC
>NA|TRBJ2-1|NA|TRBV27
CASSWFSYNEQFF
TGTGCCAGCAGTTGGTTCTCCTACAATGAGCAGTTCTTC
>NA|TRBJ2-3|NA|TRBV4-3
CASSQGDGITDTQYF
TGCGCCAGCAGCCAAGGGGACGGAATCACAGATACGCAGTATTTT
>NA|TRBJ2-7|NA|TRBV6-5
CASSYEGEGPYEQYF
TGTGCCAGCAGTTACGAGGGGGAGGGGCCCTACGAGCAGTACTTC
>NA|TRBJ1-1|NA|TRBV5-6
CASSLGGLTEAFF
TGTGCCAGCAGCTTGGGGGGTCTCACTGAAGCTTTCTTT
>NA|TRBJ1-6|NA|TRBV7-2
CASSLYNQAHSPLHF
TGTGCCAGCAGCTTGTACAACCAGGCCCATTCACCCCTCCACTTT
>few|TRBJ2-2|NA|TRBV2
CASRNGWASGELFF
TGTGCCAGCAGGAACGGATGGGCATCCGGGGAGCTGTTTTTT
>NA|TRBJ1-2|TRBD1|TRBV10-2
CASRGQGGLAYYGYTF
TGCGCCAGCAGGGGACAGGGTGGCCTGGCGTACTATGGCTACACCTTC
>few|TRBJ2-1|NA|TRBV5-1
CASSLGSSSYNEQFF
TGCGCCAGCAGCTTAGGTTCCTCCTCCTACAATGAGCAGTTCTTC
>NA|TRBJ2-3|TRBD2|TRBV28
CASSSGLAGGLLTDTQYF
TGTGCCAGCAGCTCGGGACTAGCGGGAGGGCTCCTCACAGATACGCAGTATTTT
>NA|TRBJ2-7|NA|TRBV27
CASSYPRGSTYEQYF
TGTGCCAGCAGTTACCCCCGGGGATCGACCTACGAGCAGTACTTC
>NA|TRBJ1-6|NA|TRBV5-6
CASSPHPNSPLHF
TGTGCCAGCAGCCCCCACCCTAATTCACCCCTCCACTTT
>NA|TRBJ2-7|NA|TRBV7-9
CASSFGFSYEQYF
TGTGCCAGCAGCTTTGGATTCTCCTACGAGCAGTACTTC
>NA|TRBJ2-5|NA|TRBV14
CASSQGSTRYQETQYF
TGTGCCAGCAGCCAAGGTTCCACCCGGTACCAAGAGACCCAGTACTTC
>NA|TRBJ2-7|NA|TRBV11-2
CASSLSKYEQYF
TGTGCCAGCAGCTTAAGCAAGTACGAGCAGTACTTC
>NA|TRBJ2-1|NA|TRBV7-9
CASSLIQIEQFF
TGTGCCAGCAGCTTAATACAAATTGAGCAGTTCTTC
>NA|TRBJ2-1|TRBD2|TRBV10-3
CAISEADRTSGRYNEQFF
TGTGCCATCAGTGAGGCTGACAGGACTAGCGGGCGATACAATGAGCAGTTCTTC